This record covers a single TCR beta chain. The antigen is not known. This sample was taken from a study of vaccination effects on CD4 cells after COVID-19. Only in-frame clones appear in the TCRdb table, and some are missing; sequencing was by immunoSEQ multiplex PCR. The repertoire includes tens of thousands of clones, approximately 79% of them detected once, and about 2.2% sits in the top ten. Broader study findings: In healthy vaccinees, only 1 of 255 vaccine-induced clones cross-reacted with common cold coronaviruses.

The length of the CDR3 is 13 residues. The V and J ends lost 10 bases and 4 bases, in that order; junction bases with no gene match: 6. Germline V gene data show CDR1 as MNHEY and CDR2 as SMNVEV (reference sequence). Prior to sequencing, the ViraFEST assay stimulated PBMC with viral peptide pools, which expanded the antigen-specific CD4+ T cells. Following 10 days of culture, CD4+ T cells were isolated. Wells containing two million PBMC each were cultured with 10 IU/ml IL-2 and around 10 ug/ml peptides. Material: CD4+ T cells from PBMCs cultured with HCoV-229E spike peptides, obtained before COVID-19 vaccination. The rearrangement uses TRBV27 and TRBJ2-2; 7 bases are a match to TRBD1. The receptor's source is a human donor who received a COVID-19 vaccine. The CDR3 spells CAIRQGGTGELFF. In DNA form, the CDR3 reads TGTGCCATACGACAGGGTGGCACCGGGGAGCTGTTTTTT.